This T cell receptor beta chain appears in the sequencing data of a study of CD8 T cells in seronegative destructive rheumatoid arthritis (TCRdb year 2020). With respect to the entire study: Seven of the eight CND-RA patients were receiving biological drugs at sampling. Peripheral CD8+ TCRbeta repertoires were compared between CCP-negative destructive rheumatoid arthritis (CND-RA) patients and newly diagnosed seropositive RA, seronegative RA and healthy controls. The seropositive RA, seronegative RA and healthy control comparison cohorts were taken from a previously published TCRbeta dataset and were not newly sequenced.

General study outcomes and caveats: Across the 117,399 clonotypes tested, no public clonotype enrichment remained significant after Benjamini-Hochberg correction. Without diagnostic samples, TCR repertoire differences may partly reflect poor disease control over the years rather than being present at onset. The small size of the CND-RA cohort was acknowledged as a study limitation. A distinct set of enriched public clonotypes appeared to be present in CND-RA patients, and the authors interpreted this finding as support for a separate disease subset. Once age was adjusted for, the CD8+ TCRbeta repertoires of CND-RA patients appeared less diverse and more clonal than the repertoires of other RA subtypes. More CMV-reactive and fewer influenza A-reactive CD8+ TCRbeta sequences were observed in CND-RA repertoires than in controls and other RA subtypes.

The CND-RA patients tested negative on the clinical CCP2 antibody test, and joint destruction in these patients kept progressing despite active therapy. Every CND-RA patient had failed conventional anti-rheumatic therapy and showed typical joint destruction in the wrists and ankles. CND-RA patients were sampled not at diagnosis but after long disease histories, which in several cases spanned decades. Roughly 50 millilitres of EDTA-anticoagulated peripheral blood were collected from each patient. Density gradient separation with Ficoll-Paque PLUS was used to isolate peripheral blood mononuclear cells. AutoMACS magnetic bead positive selection was used to isolate CD8+ cells from fresh or cryopreserved PBMCs, and flow cytometry was used to check purity. Nucleospin Tissue or Tissue XS kits were used for genomic DNA extraction, and quantification was performed on a Qubit 2.0 fluorometer. About this clone itself: No cognate antigen has been identified for it. The sample holds no much larger clone one base away, and base qualities are not on file.

A distance of 14 bases separates the germline ends of V and J, which lose 5 bases and 9 bases respectively. The CDR3 runs 13 residues from the cysteine to the phenylalanine. The read is trimmed to its CDR3 DNA, 39 bases read in frame from base 1. CDR1 is given as MDHEN and CDR2 as SYDVKM, both from the germline V gene. Genomic DNA from CD8+ cells was used for TCRbeta sequencing according to the manufacturer's instructions. A genomics technology centre in Finland ran the TCRbeta sequencing, which was done with the immunoSEQ assay. The published analysis was carried out like this. The clonotype tables produced by the immunoSEQ preprocessing pipeline were converted into VDJtools format, and any non-productive clonotypes were filtered out. Any sample with fewer than 10,000 reads was excluded, the remaining samples were subsampled to 10,000 reads, and most of the eight CND-RA samples made it through. Shannon-Wiener, Simpson and clonality indices were calculated with the VDJtools CalcDiversityStats function on data subsampled to 10,000 reads. To infer antigen specificity, non-singleton TCRbeta clonotypes were hard-matched against VDJdb, with no mismatches permitted. Clusters with potentially shared antigen targets were formed by grouping CDR3 sequences that differed by one amino acid (Hamming distance 1). After groups were resampled to six samples, public clonotypes were tested for group enrichment with one-sided Fisher's exact tests, and this procedure was repeated ten times. TCRdb obtained this table from immuneACCESS and retained in-frame rearrangements with V and J assigned. These tables miss some clones; where compared with another copy, unresolved V genes account for less than half of the shortfall, and the remainder is unexplained. V and J calls and clone size are those listed in that table; D and trimming were worked out from the DNA. This sample comprises about 13,000 clones, 75% to 90% of them detected only once. The biggest ten clones account for about 30% of the sample.

The specimen was CD8+ T cells from blood. The V gene is TRBV28 and the J gene is TRBJ1-5; tentative D gene TRBD1, with 5 bases matching. The clonotype originates from a woman between 25 and 49 years old with seronegative destructive rheumatoid arthritis. DNA sequence: TGTGCCAGCAGTGGGACTACTTTGACGCCCCAGCATTTT. It codes for CASSGTTLTPQHF. When the CDR3 is completed using the reference TRBV28 and TRBJ1-5 genes on either side, the full variable domain is DVKVTQSSRYLVKRTGEKVFLECVQDMDHENMFWYRQDPGLGLRLIYFSYDVKMKEKGDIPEGYSVSREKKERFSLILESASTNQTSMYLCASSGTTLTPQHFGDGTRLSIL.